These 26 T cell receptor beta chains originate from one sample sequenced in a study of monozygotic twins with inflammatory bowel disease. Reprocessing the 5' RACE reads, TCRdb reports a single entry for every CDR3 protein and omits DNA. This table holds 330,000 or so distinct CDR3 sequences. Sequencing used blood. Receptors originate from a human donor with ulcerative colitis or Crohn's disease, or a healthy co-twin of an affected twin (not recorded which).

The J gene is TRBJ2-7, the V gene TRBV20-1; the D gene TCRdb calls, TRBD2, cannot be checked with no DNA. The CDR3 has 12 residues. CDR1 is DFQATT and CDR2 is SNEGSKA in the germline V gene (reference sequence). This CDR3 is CSARDPPHEQYF.

This chain joins TRBV18 and TRBJ1-5; TCRdb proposes TRBD1, but this gene call is untestable without DNA. The germline V gene encodes CDR1 KGHSH and CDR2 LQKENI. The CDR3 sequence is 13 residues long. The CDR3 sequence: CARTGGVHQPQHF.

This sequence joins TRBV7-9 and TRBJ2-1; with no DNA, the TCRdb D assignment of TRBD2 cannot be verified. The germline CDR1 and CDR2 sequences are SEHNR and FQNEAQ (reference sequence). This CDR3 has 14 residues. The CDR3 here is CASSFGGRNNEQFF.

The CDR3 sequence: CASRPQADGGNTIYF. This chain uses TRBV6-1 with TRBJ1-3; TCRdb proposes TRBD1, but this gene call is untestable without DNA. The germline gives CDR1 MNHNS, CDR2 SASEGT. CDR3 length: 15 residues.

This chain uses TRBV5-1 with TRBJ1-6. Germline V CDR1 and CDR2: SGHRS, YFSETQ. There are 14 residues in the CDR3. The CDR3 sequence: CASSPATFSTPLHF.

The V and J genes are TRBV7-2 and TRBJ1-1. The CDR3 sequence is 12 residues long. Germline V gene sequence: CDR1 SGHTA, CDR2 FQGNSA. CDR3 sequence: CASSYDGFEAFF.

This chain links TRBV6-2 or TRBV6-3 with TRBJ2-3; TCRdb reports TRBD2, a call that lacks DNA to check it against. CDR3 length: 17 residues. Germline CDR1 and CDR2: MNHEY and SVGEGT. The CDR3 region is CASRGLAGEYPTDTQYF.

The chain carries TRBV7-9 and TRBJ2-5; TCRdb's assignment of TRBD1 cannot be checked, as there is no DNA. The CDR3 sequence is 15 residues long. Germline V CDR1 and CDR2: SEHNR, FQNEAQ (reference sequence). The CDR3 here is CASSSSGTGERTQYF.

The chain uses TRBV25-1 and TRBJ1-2; TCRdb names TRBD1, which stays unverified in the absence of DNA. The germline V gene encodes CDR1 MGHDK and CDR2 SYGVNS. The CDR3 runs 17 residues. This CDR3 is CASSAFPLTGGAEGYTF.

The chain is built from TRBV3-1 and TRBJ2-5; with no DNA, the TCRdb D assignment of TRBD2 cannot be verified. Germline lookup yields CDR1 LGHDT and CDR2 YNNKEL (reference sequence). The CDR3 has 15 amino acids. CDR3 sequence reads: CASSQDMARAETQYF.

This rearrangement joins TRBV19 to TRBJ2-2; the D call from TCRdb, TRBD2, cannot be confirmed without DNA. The CDR3 is 17 amino acids. CDR1 and CDR2 from the germline V gene are LNHDA and SQIVND (reference sequence). The CDR3 reads CASWGVTSGTNTGELFF.

The genes are TRBV6-5 and TRBJ1-5; TCRdb gives TRBD1 as the D gene, but with no DNA this cannot be confirmed. The CDR3 is 15 amino acids. Germline CDR1 MNHEY, CDR2 SVGAGI. The CDR3 here is CASSYGDRNHQPQHF.

The rearrangement uses TRBV4-1 and TRBJ2-6. The CDR3 has 15 amino acids. The germline V gene has CDR1 MGHRA and CDR2 YSYEKL. This CDR3 reads CASSQENSGANVLTF.

The chain has TRBV23-1 and TRBJ2-3. TRBV23-1 is sorted into the ORF group, with uncertain function. The CDR3 is 16 amino acids. The CDR3 spells CASSQFFFVGTDTQYF.

The chain links TRBV7-2 to TRBJ2-7; the D gene TCRdb calls, TRBD1, cannot be checked with no DNA. This CDR3 region has 15 residues. Germline V CDR1 and CDR2: SGHTA, FQGNSA. Here the CDR3 reads CASSPRQGYRNEQYF.

This chain links TRBV20-1 with TRBJ1-5; TCRdb indicates TRBD1, and absent DNA this call remains unverified. The V gene's germline CDR1 is DFQATT and CDR2 SNEGSKA (reference sequence). This CDR3 region has 15 residues. This CDR3 is CSARDARGGNQPQHF.

The J gene is TRBJ2-1, the V gene TRBV15; TCRdb proposes TRBD2, but this gene call is untestable without DNA. CDR1 LNHNV and CDR2 YYDKDF come from the germline V gene (reference sequence). The CDR3 loop spans 17 amino acids. The CDR3 sequence is CATSRGPGLAGGNEQFF.

The chain joins TRBV6-5 to TRBJ1-5. CDR3 length equals 15 residues. Germline V gene data show CDR1 as MNHEY and CDR2 as SVGAGI. CDR3 amino acids: CASSPSGYTDQPQHF.

This rearrangement joins TRBV6-1 to TRBJ2-5; TCRdb reports TRBD1, a call that lacks DNA to check it against. Germline V gene lookup returns CDR1 MNHNS and CDR2 SASEGT. The CDR3 has 15 amino acids. CDR3 amino acids: CASIPGYTHQETQYF.

J is TRBJ2-1 and V is TRBV15. Per the germline V gene, CDR1 is LNHNV and CDR2 is YYDKDF (reference sequence). CDR3 length: 11 amino acids. The CDR3 sequence is CATSRSNEQFF.

This rearrangement joins TRBV29-1 to TRBJ2-3. The CDR3 runs 13 residues. Per germline, CDR1 SQVTM and CDR2 ANQGSEA. This CDR3 reads CSVEESITDTQYF.

The chain is built from TRBV27 and TRBJ2-1; the TRBD1 assignment by TCRdb is unverifiable without DNA. In germline, CDR1 is MNHEY, CDR2 SMNVEV (reference sequence). CDR3 length: 16 residues. CDR3 amino acids: CASSPRTGYIDNEQFF.

The chain recombines TRBV14 with TRBJ2-5; the TCRdb D gene call, TRBD2, has no DNA to confirm it. This CDR3 region has 16 residues. Germline V lookup: CDR1 SGHDN, CDR2 FVKESK. CDR3: CASSQDWPALGGTQYF.

This chain connects TRBV7-8 to TRBJ1-1. The CDR3 length is 15 residues. Germline V gene data show CDR1 as SGHVS and CDR2 as FQNEAQ. The CDR3 loop reads CASSFNPEVNTEAFF. Drawing the rest from reference TRBV7-8 and TRBJ1-1, the complete variable domain is GAGVSQSPRYKVAKRGQDVALRCDPISGHVSLFWYQQALGQGPEFLTYFQNEAQLDKSGLPSDRFFAERPEGSVSTLKIQRTQQEDSAVYLCASSFNPEVNTEAFFGQGTRLTVV.

The V and J genes are TRBV12-3 or TRBV12-4 and TRBJ1-1. This CDR3 is 14 amino acids long. The CDR3 sequence is CASRAVGKNTEAFF.

The chain links TRBV28 to TRBJ2-7; TCRdb's D call, TRBD2, is unchecked because there is no DNA. Germline V lookup: CDR1 MDHEN, CDR2 SYDVKM. CDR3 length equals 14 residues. Here the CDR3 reads CASSLGPTRGEQYF.